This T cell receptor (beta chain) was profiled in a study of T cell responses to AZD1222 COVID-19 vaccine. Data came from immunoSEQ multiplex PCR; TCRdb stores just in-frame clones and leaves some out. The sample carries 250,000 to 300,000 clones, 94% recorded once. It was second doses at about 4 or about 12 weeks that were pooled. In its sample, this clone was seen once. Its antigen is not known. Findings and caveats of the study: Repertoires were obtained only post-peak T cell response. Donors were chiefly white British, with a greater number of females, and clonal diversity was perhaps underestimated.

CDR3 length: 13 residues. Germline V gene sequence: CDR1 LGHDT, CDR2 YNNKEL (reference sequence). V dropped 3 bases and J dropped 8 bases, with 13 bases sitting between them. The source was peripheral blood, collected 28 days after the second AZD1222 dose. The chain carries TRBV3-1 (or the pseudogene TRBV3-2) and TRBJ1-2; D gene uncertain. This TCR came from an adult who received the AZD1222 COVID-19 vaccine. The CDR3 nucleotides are TGTGCCAGCAGCCATAGTCGGGCGGGAGGCTACACCTTC. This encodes CASSHSRAGGYTF.